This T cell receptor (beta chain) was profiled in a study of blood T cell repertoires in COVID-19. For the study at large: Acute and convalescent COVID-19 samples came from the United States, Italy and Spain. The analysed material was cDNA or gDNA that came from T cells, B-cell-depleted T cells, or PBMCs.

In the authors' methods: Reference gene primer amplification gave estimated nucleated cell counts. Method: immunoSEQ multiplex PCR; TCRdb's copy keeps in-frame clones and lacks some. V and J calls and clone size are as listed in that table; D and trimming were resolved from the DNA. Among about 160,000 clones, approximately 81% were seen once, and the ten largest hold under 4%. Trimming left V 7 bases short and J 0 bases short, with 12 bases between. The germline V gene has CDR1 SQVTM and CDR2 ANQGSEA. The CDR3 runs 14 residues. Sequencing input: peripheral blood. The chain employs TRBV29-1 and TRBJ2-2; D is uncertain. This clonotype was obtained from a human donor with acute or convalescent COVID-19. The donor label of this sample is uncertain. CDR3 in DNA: TGCAGCGCCGCCAGGTCCCCGAACACCGGGGAGCTGTTTTTT. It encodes CSAARSPNTGELFF.